The next 27 T cell receptor beta chains were all read from a single sample in a study of OX40 agonist ivuxolimab in advanced cancers. The protocol was immunoSEQ multiplex PCR, while the TCRdb copy is restricted to in-frame clones and leaves out a portion. Of 25,000 to 35,000 clones in the sample, over 75% were seen once. The sample was CD4+ or CD8+ T cells sorted from blood, taken in a trial of the OX40 agonist ivuxolimab. The receptor set was obtained from an adult with an advanced solid tumor such as melanoma, head and neck, liver or kidney cancer.

The chain uses TRBV6-8 and TRBJ2-2; D ambiguous. The CDR3 covers 9 residues. Germline CDR1 reads MNHGY; CDR2 reads SAAAGT. Trimming stripped 9 bases from V and 14 bases from J, with 10 bases between. Here the CDR3 reads CARLEALFF. The CDR3 DNA reads TGTGCCAGGTTAGAAGCCCTGTTTTTT.

This chain connects TRBV7-9 to TRBJ2-7; tentatively, D is TRBD1 (5 bases). This CDR3 has 16 amino acids. Germline V gene data show CDR1 as SEHNR and CDR2 as FQNEAQ (reference sequence). Between the trimmed V and J ends, which lost 5 bases and 2 bases, there was a span of 19 bases. CDR3 region: CASSPHRSPDPYEQYF. As DNA, the CDR3 is TGTGCCAGCAGCCCGCACAGGAGCCCCGACCCCTACGAGCAGTACTTC.

This clone was detected once. CDR3 residues: CASSLVVLEGGEWDEQFF. In DNA, the CDR3 is TGTGCCAGCAGCTTAGTGGTCCTCGAGGGCGGCGAATGGGATGAGCAGTTCTTC. This chain connects TRBV7-9 to TRBJ2-1, with a tentative D call TRBD2 (5 bases). CDR1 is SEHNR and CDR2 is FQNEAQ in the germline V gene (reference sequence). Trimming stripped 1 base from V and 8 bases from J, with 24 bases between. CDR3 length: 18 residues.

The rearrangement uses TRBV5-4 and TRBJ2-7; tentatively, D is TRBD1 or TRBD2 (5 bases each). Trimming shortened V by 8 bases and J by 0 bases, and 15 bases separated the two germline ends. Germline CDR1 is SGHNT and CDR2 is YYREEE (reference sequence). This CDR3 has 14 residues. CDR3 nucleotides: TGTGCCAGAAGTACTCTGGGGGTCTCCTACGAGCAGTACTTC. It is translated as CARSTLGVSYEQYF.

The rearrangement uses TRBV5-6 and TRBJ2-5; 15 bases line up with TRBD2. The CDR3 spans 17 residues. The germline CDR1 and CDR2 sequences are SGHDT and YYEEEE. V dropped 3 bases and J dropped 3; count of bases not matched to a gene: 6. As DNA, the CDR3 is TGTGCCAGCAGCTCCGGACTAGCGGGAGGGTTGGAAGAGACCCAGTACTTC. It yields the protein CASSSGLAGGLEETQYF.

This rearrangement joins TRBV7-2 to TRBJ2-1; D ambiguous. Per the germline V gene, CDR1 is SGHTA and CDR2 is FQGNSA. V shed 1 base and J shed 3 bases, with 13 bases lying between them. This CDR3 spans 16 amino acids. The CDR3 loop is CASSLGPNTLYNEQFF. CDR3 sequence (DNA): TGTGCCAGCAGCTTAGGACCCAACACCCTCTACAATGAGCAGTTCTTC.

V and J are TRBV9 and TRBJ2-1; TRBD2 matches at 10 bases. Germline V CDR1 and CDR2: SGDLS, YYNGEE. The V gene end was trimmed by 2 bases and the J gene end by 4 bases; junction bases not matched to a gene: 9. The CDR3 spans 17 residues. The CDR3 here is CASSVAAGLAPYNEQFF. CDR3 coding DNA: TGTGCCAGCAGCGTCGCAGCGGGACTAGCGCCGTACAATGAGCAGTTCTTC. Full variable domain (missing parts from reference TRBV9 and TRBJ2-1): DSGVTQTPKHLITATGQRVTLRCSPRSGDLSVYWYQQSLDQGLQFLIQYYNGEERAKGNILERFSAQQFPDLHSELNLSSLELGDSALYFCASSVAAGLAPYNEQFFGPGTRLTVL.

This clone is labeled hyperexpanded. This chain uses TRBV28 with TRBJ1-5; the D is unclear. Germline V gives CDR1 MDHEN, CDR2 SYDVKM. V lost 6 bases to trimming and J lost 7 bases, with 13 bases between them. The CDR3 has 13 residues. This CDR3 is CASRPDPIQPQHF. CDR3 DNA sequence: TGTGCCAGCAGACCCGACCCAATCCAGCCCCAGCATTTT.

This sequence joins TRBV28 and TRBJ2-7; 11 bases match TRBD1. The ends lost 3 bases at V and 1 base at J; junction bases unmatched: 8. The CDR3 has 17 amino acids. Germline-derived CDR1 and CDR2 are MDHEN and SYDVKM. DNA for the CDR3: TGTGCCAGCAGTTTCAATGGACAGGGGGCTTTTTCCTACGAGCAGTACTTC. Translated: CASSFNGQGAFSYEQYF.

The chain couples TRBV6-5 to TRBJ1-4, with 8 bases lining up with TRBD1. Germline values: CDR1 MNHEY, CDR2 SVGAGI. The CDR3 extends over 13 amino acids. The junction had 2 bases not matched to a gene; V was cut back by 7 bases and J by 4 bases. CDR3 amino acids: CASKQGVNEKLFF. The CDR3 DNA reads TGTGCCAGCAAACAGGGGGTTAATGAAAAACTGTTTTTT.

This clone was found a few times. The chain is built from TRBV2 and TRBJ1-5; D is undetermined. Germline V gene data show CDR1 as SNHLY and CDR2 as FYNNEI. The ends were cut back, 7 bases at V and 0 bases at J, with 16 bases in the middle. There are 16 residues in the CDR3. The CDR3 nucleotides read TGTGCCAGCACTCCCTGGAGAACTAATAGCAATCAGCCCCAGCATTTT. The encoded protein is CASTPWRTNSNQPQHF.

This clone is classed as medium-sized. This chain joins TRBV2 and TRBJ2-1, with 13 bases that match TRBD2. Germline CDR1 is SNHLY and CDR2 is FYNNEI. This CDR3 is built from 18 residues. V trimming: 1 base; J trimming: 7 bases; junction bases outside the gene matches: 10. In nucleotides, the CDR3 is TGTGCCAGCAGTGAAGATCCTTGGACTAGCGGGGGAACGAATGAGCAGTTCTTC. Protein sequence: CASSEDPWTSGGTNEQFF.

The J gene is TRBJ2-7, the V gene TRBV5-1, with 16 positions matching TRBD2. This CDR3 spans 18 amino acids. The germline V gene encodes CDR1 SGHRS and CDR2 YFSETQ. V gave up 2 bases and J gave up 4 bases; unmatched junction bases: 9. The DNA of the CDR3 is TGCGCCAGCAGCTTAGGTGGGGGACTAGCGGGAGGGCCGTACGAGCAGTACTTC. The encoded protein is CASSLGGGLAGGPYEQYF.

In this sample, this clone turned up once. The CDR3 protein is CASSAPSAGELFF. The CDR3 DNA is TGTGCCAGCAGCGCGCCATCCGCCGGGGAGCTGTTTTTT. The V call is TRBV9, the J call TRBJ2-2; D not resolved. The ends were cut back, 3 bases at V and 6 bases at J, with 9 bases in the middle. This CDR3 is built from 13 residues. Germline V gives CDR1 SGDLS, CDR2 YYNGEE.

The chain recombines TRBV7-6 with TRBJ2-2, with TRBD2 matching 7 bases. V lost 1 base, J lost 4 bases, and 6 bases stayed unmatched. CDR3 size: 16 residues. CDR1 is SGHVS and CDR2 is FNYEAQ in the germline V gene. The CDR3 region has the DNA TGTGCCAGCAGCTTAGGCTGGCGGGAGTTCACCGGGGAGCTGTTTTTT. Residues: CASSLGWREFTGELFF.

The chain recombines TRBV27 with TRBJ2-6; 8 nucleotides match TRBD2. V lost 2 bases and J lost 4; bases outside the gene matches: 16. Germline assignment: CDR1 MNHEY and CDR2 SMNVEV (reference sequence). CDR3 length: 20 residues. For the CDR3, the DNA is TGTGCCAGCAGTTTAGGAGCGGGAGCCGTTGTGGGTAGAGGGGCCAACGTCCTGACTTTC. Amino acid sequence: CASSLGAGAVVGRGANVLTF.

This rearrangement joins TRBV9 to TRBJ1-5, with D hard to call. Between the trimmed V and J ends, which lost 0 bases and 7 bases, there was a span of 8 bases. Germline V gene data show CDR1 as SGDLS and CDR2 as YYNGEE. The CDR3 covers 13 residues. Written as DNA, the CDR3 is TGTGCCAGCAGCGTAGATGGTTCGCAGCCCCAGCATTTT. It codes for CASSVDGSQPQHF.

CDR3 bases: TGTGCCACACACCCGGGACAGGGGTCCTACGAGCAGTACTTC. Protein product: CATHPGQGSYEQYF. The rearrangement uses TRBV19 and TRBJ2-7, with 10 bases that match TRBD1. The germline CDR1 and CDR2 sequences are LNHDA and SQIVND (reference sequence). The length of the CDR3 is 14 residues. V gave up 10 bases and J gave up 1 base; unmatched junction bases: 7.

This clone came up a few times. The chain uses TRBV14 and TRBJ2-5; unclear D gene. CDR1 and CDR2 (germline): SGHDN, FVKESK. The CDR3 contains 13 residues. Trimming cost V 4 bases and J 5 bases, with 11 bases left between them. This CDR3 is CASSLDGPETQYF. CDR3 bases: TGTGCCAGCAGCCTGGACGGCCCGGAGACCCAGTACTTC.

About this clone itself: This sample includes further DNA sequences coding for the same CDR3. The chain uses TRBV11-2 and TRBJ2-7; 8 nucleotides match TRBD1. Looked up from germline, CDR1 is SGHAT and CDR2 is FQNNGV. V was pared by 0 bases and J by 2 bases, with 3 bases of the junction left unmatched. The length of the CDR3 is 15 residues. For the CDR3, the DNA is TGTGCCAGCAGCTTAGATGGGGACAGGACCTACGAGCAGTACTTC. It translates to CASSLDGDRTYEQYF.

The chain recombines TRBV7-9 with TRBJ2-7; D is undetermined. V was shortened by 1 base and J by 5 bases, with 9 bases between the two germline ends. The CDR3 sequence is 13 residues long. In germline, CDR1 is SEHNR, CDR2 FQNEAQ (reference sequence). CDR3 protein: CASSLGKWHEQYF. The CDR3 nucleotides read TGTGCCAGCAGCTTAGGAAAATGGCACGAGCAGTACTTC.

V and J are TRBV7-8 and TRBJ2-7; D is undetermined. CDR3 size: 16 residues. Per the germline V gene, CDR1 is SGHVS and CDR2 is FQNEAQ. The V gene lost 0 bases and the J gene lost 2 bases, with 14 bases spanning the gap. This CDR3 is CASSLAGFIVTYEQYF. For the CDR3, the DNA is TGTGCCAGCAGCTTAGCCGGGTTCATTGTTACCTACGAGCAGTACTTC.

The chain combines TRBV2 with TRBJ2-3; D call uncertain. V lost 6 bases to trimming and J lost 4 bases, with 5 bases between them. This CDR3 is built from 11 residues. The germline V gene encodes CDR1 SNHLY and CDR2 FYNNEI. Written as DNA, the CDR3 is TGTGCCAGCAGGGCTTCAGATACGCAGTATTTT. Translation: CASRASDTQYF.

J is TRBJ1-3 and V is TRBV27; D might be TRBD1 (6 bases). CDR3 length: 15 residues. The ends were cut back, 7 bases at V and 2 bases at J, with 15 bases in the middle. Germline V gene sequence: CDR1 MNHEY, CDR2 SMNVEV (reference sequence). CDR3 protein: CASTTREGAGNTIYF. The CDR3 nucleotides are TGTGCCAGCACCACGAGGGAGGGGGCTGGAAACACCATATATTTT.

V gene TRBV4-3 combines with J gene TRBJ1-6, with unresolved D. CDR1 is LGHNA and CDR2 is YSLEER in the germline V gene. V shed 1 base and J shed 7 bases, with 5 bases lying between them. The CDR3 extends over 13 amino acids. The CDR3 here is CASSQVQNSPLHF. CDR3 in DNA: TGCGCCAGCAGCCAAGTCCAGAATTCACCCCTCCACTTT.

This chain connects TRBV11-2 to TRBJ2-1; 14 nucleotides match TRBD2. The junction had 3 bases not matched to a gene; V was cut back by 3 bases and J by 2 bases. The germline gives CDR1 SGHAT, CDR2 FQNNGV. The CDR3 is made up of 17 amino acids. As DNA, the CDR3 is TGTGCCAGCAGCTTGGGACTAGCGGGAGAAGCCTACAATGAGCAGTTCTTC. Residues: CASSLGLAGEAYNEQFF.

The chain employs TRBV5-4 and TRBJ1-1; D may be TRBD1 (5 bases). CDR1 is SGHNT and CDR2 is YYREEE in the germline V gene (reference sequence). The CDR3 runs to 14 residues. The V end lost 5 bases, the J end lost 5 bases, and 16 bases lay between the germline ends. The CDR3 DNA is TGTGCCAGCAGAAAGGCCCCAGGGCTGACTGAAGCTTTCTTT. Its protein is CASRKAPGLTEAFF.